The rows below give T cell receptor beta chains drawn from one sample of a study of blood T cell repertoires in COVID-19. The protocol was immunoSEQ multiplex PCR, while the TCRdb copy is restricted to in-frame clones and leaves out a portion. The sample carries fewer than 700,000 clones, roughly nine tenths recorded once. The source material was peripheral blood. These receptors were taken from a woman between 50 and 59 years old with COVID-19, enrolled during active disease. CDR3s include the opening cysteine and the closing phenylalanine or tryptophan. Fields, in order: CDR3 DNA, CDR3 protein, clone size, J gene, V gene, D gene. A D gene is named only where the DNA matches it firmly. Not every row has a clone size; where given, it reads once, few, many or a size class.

TGTGCCAGCAGTTTCAACTTCCGGGATAGCCCGCAGTACTTC CASSFNFRDSPQYF NA TRBJ2-7 TRBV27 NA
TGTGCCAGCAGGCCTGGAGGGACTGAAGCTTTCTTT CASRPGGTEAFF once TRBJ1-1 TRBV6-5 NA
TGTGCCAGCAGTGTCTCCGAGGTGGCTTTCTTT CASSVSEVAFF NA TRBJ1-1 TRBV2 NA
TGTGCCAGCAGCTTGGGGCGAGACTATGGCTACACCTTC CASSLGRDYGYTF NA TRBJ1-2 TRBV13 NA
TGTGCCAGCAGCCAGATAAATTGGACAGGGGAGACTGAAGCTTTCTTT CASSQINWTGETEAFF NA TRBJ1-1 TRBV3-1/TRBV3-2 TRBD1
TGCGCCAGCAGCCCCGCGGGAGGGGGACACACTGAAGCTTTCTTT CASSPAGGGHTEAFF NA TRBJ1-1 TRBV5-1 NA
TGTGCCAGCAGTGAATATGGAAACAGGGGGAACACTGAAGCTTTCTTT CASSEYGNRGNTEAFF NA TRBJ1-1 TRBV25-1 TRBD1
TGTGCCAGCAGCTGGGACAGGGCGGGTATGGACACTGAAGCTTTCTTT CASSWDRAGMDTEAFF NA TRBJ1-1 TRBV7-9 TRBD1
TGTGCCAGCAGCTTAGGGAGCGGGGGGTACAATGAGCAGTTCTTC CASSLGSGGYNEQFF NA TRBJ2-1 TRBV11-3 TRBD2
TGTGCCAGCAGCCTTCGACAGGGCCCCATAGCAGAGCAGTTCTTC CASSLRQGPIAEQFF NA TRBJ2-1 TRBV11-3 TRBD1
TGTGCCAGCAGCAAAGTGGGGCAGGGGGGCAATCAGCCCCAGCATTTT CASSKVGQGGNQPQHF NA TRBJ1-5 TRBV21-1 NA
TGTGCCAGCAGCCTCCCAGGGCGTCCCTTTTCCTTT CASSLPGRPFSF NA TRBJ1-1 TRBV3-1/TRBV3-2 NA
TGCGCCAGCAGCTTAGCCCCGAGGGCTCCTTCTGGGGCCAACGTCCTGACTTTC CASSLAPRAPSGANVLTF NA TRBJ2-6 TRBV5-1 NA
TGCGCCAGCAGCCAAGTCGCCGGACAGGGGACTAACTATGGCTACACCTTC CASSQVAGQGTNYGYTF NA TRBJ1-2 TRBV4-1 TRBD1
TGTGCCAGCAGCTTCCGTAGCGGGGGACACAATGAGCAGTTCTTC CASSFRSGGHNEQFF NA TRBJ2-1 TRBV5-6 TRBD2
TGTGCCAGCAGCTTAGGGGGGGCGCGAACTATTTACACCTTC CASSLGGARTIYTF NA TRBJ1-2 TRBV13 NA
TGTGCTAGTGGTTTGTCCGGGGGCTACACCTTC CASGLSGGYTF NA TRBJ1-2 TRBV12-5 NA
TGTGCCTGGGCACAGGGGATGAACACTGAAGCTTTCTTT CAWAQGMNTEAFF once TRBJ1-1 TRBV30 TRBD1
TGTGCCAGCTCCCTTGGCAGGGCCCAAAACACCATATATTTT CASSLGRAQNTIYF NA TRBJ1-3 TRBV18 NA
TGTGCCAGCAGCCAAGAAAAGGCGCAGGGGCGGTATAATTCACCCCTCCACTTT CASSQEKAQGRYNSPLHF NA TRBJ1-6 TRBV3-1/TRBV3-2 NA
TGTGCCAGCACCTTTTCCGGCGGGGGGGCGGGAGAGACCCAGTACTTC CASTFSGGGAGETQYF NA TRBJ2-5 TRBV9 TRBD2
TGTGCCAGCAGCGGGTGGGCCAACGAAGCAGATACGCAGTATTTT CASSGWANEADTQYF NA TRBJ2-3 TRBV14 NA
TGCGCCAGCAGCCAAGACAAGCGACAGGGGGTCTACGAGCAGTACTTC CASSQDKRQGVYEQYF NA TRBJ2-7 TRBV4-1 TRBD1
TGTGCCAGTAGTATAGGGCAGGCTTCTGGCTACACCTTC CASSIGQASGYTF NA TRBJ1-2 TRBV19 NA
TGCAGCGTGTGGGCGAGGGAGACTGAAGCTTTCTTT CSVWARETEAFF NA TRBJ1-1 TRBV29-1 NA
TGTGCCAGCAGTGAAGGGGCGACATATGGCTACACCTTC CASSEGATYGYTF NA TRBJ1-2 TRBV6-1 NA
TGTGCCAGAAGCTTGGCGGGGTCCTTTTACGAGCAGTACTTC CARSLAGSFYEQYF once TRBJ2-7 TRBV5-3 NA
TGCAGCGTTGAAAGGGGAGGGTCTGGAAACACCATATATTTT CSVERGGSGNTIYF NA TRBJ1-3 TRBV29-1 NA
TGTGCCAGCAGTGAAGCGCTGAGCGGGGGGGCTAAGGAGACCCAGTACTTC CASSEALSGGAKETQYF NA TRBJ2-5 TRBV2 TRBD2
TGTGCCAGCAGCCCGACGGGACAGCCTAATGAAAAACTGTTTTTT CASSPTGQPNEKLFF NA TRBJ1-4 TRBV11-2 TRBD1
TGTGCCAGCTCACCAGGGGCAGCTAATGAAAAACTGTTTTTT CASSPGAANEKLFF NA TRBJ1-4 TRBV18 NA
TGTGCCTGGAGTGAGAGGAATTCACCCCTCCACTTT CAWSERNSPLHF NA TRBJ1-6 TRBV30 NA
TGTGCCAGCAGCCACGACGCACAGGGCCTTAACTATGGCTACACCTTC CASSHDAQGLNYGYTF NA TRBJ1-2 TRBV13 NA
TGTGCCAGCAGGCCCGACAGGGGGAGCGGGGAGCTGTTTTTT CASRPDRGSGELFF NA TRBJ2-2 TRBV2 TRBD1
TGTGCCAGCAGCTTATCAGGGACCGGGGAGCTGTTTTTT CASSLSGTGELFF NA TRBJ2-2 TRBV7-3 NA
TGTGCCAGCAGACCTGGGACAGGGGGAATGGCCGGGGAGCTGTTTTTT CASRPGTGGMAGELFF NA TRBJ2-2 TRBV13 TRBD1
TGTGCCACCAGTGATCGGACAGTGAGTGGCTACACCTTC CATSDRTVSGYTF NA TRBJ1-2 TRBV24-1 NA
TGTGCCAGCAGTGAACAGGAGGGCACTGAAGCTTTCTTT CASSEQEGTEAFF NA TRBJ1-1 TRBV6-4 NA
TGTGCCAGCAGTTTAGGGCATCAGGTCGGGGGATTCTTC CASSLGHQVGGFF once TRBJ2-1 TRBV12-3/TRBV12-4 NA
TGTGCCAGCAGCGCTCTAAGTGGCTACACCTTC CASSALSGYTF NA TRBJ1-2 TRBV5-5 NA
TGTGCTAGTGGTTTGCGCAGGAATGAGCAGTTCTTC CASGLRRNEQFF NA TRBJ2-1 TRBV12-5 NA
TGTGCCAGCAGCCAGCCAGGGGCTGAAGCTTTCTTT CASSQPGAEAFF NA TRBJ1-1 TRBV11-3 NA
TGTGCCAGCAGCAGGACAGGACGGGGGACCTACAATGAGCAGTTCTTC CASSRTGRGTYNEQFF NA TRBJ2-1 TRBV21-1 NA
TGTGCCAGCAGTTCAGGGAACTATGGCTACACCTTC CASSSGNYGYTF NA TRBJ1-2 TRBV28 NA
TGTGCCAGCGCCCAGTATGGACAAGAATACAATGAGCAGTTCTTC CASAQYGQEYNEQFF NA TRBJ2-1 TRBV3-1/TRBV3-2 NA
TGTGCCAGTAGCAACAGGGGAGGAGAGACTGAAGCTTTCTTT CASSNRGGETEAFF NA TRBJ1-1 TRBV19 TRBD1
TGTGCCAGCAGTGAAGGTCGCAGGGCTGAGCAGTTCTTC CASSEGRRAEQFF NA TRBJ2-1 TRBV2 NA
TGTGCCAGCAGCTTAAAGGGACAGGAGAACACTGAAGCTTTCTTT CASSLKGQENTEAFF NA TRBJ1-1 TRBV13 TRBD1
TGTGCCAGCAGTGAAGCCCCCGGGGACAGAGATACGCAGTATTTT CASSEAPGDRDTQYF NA TRBJ2-3 TRBV6-1 TRBD1
TGTGCCTGGATGGCGGGCTCTAATGAAAAACTGTTTTTT CAWMAGSNEKLFF NA TRBJ1-4 TRBV30 NA
TGTGCCAGCAGTCCGGCAGGTAGCGGGGGCCGGAACACCGGGGAGCTGTTTTTT CASSPAGSGGRNTGELFF NA TRBJ2-2 TRBV5-4 TRBD2
TGCGCCAGCAGCCATCTACCCGGGACTAGCGGGGTAGCTAGCACAGATACGCAGTATTTT CASSHLPGTSGVASTDTQYF NA TRBJ2-3 TRBV4-1 TRBD2